The 5 T cell receptor beta chains listed next were all sequenced from one sample in a study of T cell responses to AZD1222 COVID-19 vaccine. Data came from immunoSEQ multiplex PCR; TCRdb stores just in-frame clones and leaves some out. This table holds about 130,000 clones, 70% to 90% found once. Material: peripheral blood, obtained on day 0 of AZD1222 vaccination. The receptor source for this set is an adult in good health.

V is TRBV29-1 and J is TRBJ2-1; D remains unclear. The CDR3 runs to 13 residues. Germline loops: CDR1 SQVTM, CDR2 ANQGSEA. Trimming removed 1 base at V and 0 bases at J, with 4 bases between. CDR3 sequence: CSVEGGSYNEQFF. CDR3 bases: TGCAGCGTTGAAGGGGGCTCCTACAATGAGCAGTTCTTC.

This clone was seen once. The chain joins TRBV4-1 to TRBJ1-1; 7 positions agree with TRBD1. Germline CDR1 is MGHRA and CDR2 is YSYEKL. There are 15 residues in the CDR3. Trimming cost V 4 bases and J 5 bases; bases outside gene matches: 10. CDR3 loop: CASSLRTGGRTEAFF. In nucleotides, the CDR3 is TGCGCCAGCAGCCTCCGGACAGGAGGGAGGACTGAAGCTTTCTTT.

This chain connects TRBV19 to TRBJ1-2, with no clear D. V shed 6 bases and J shed 4 bases, with 12 bases lying between them. The germline gives CDR1 LNHDA, CDR2 SQIVND (reference sequence). There are 13 residues in the CDR3. The CDR3 loop is CASRLSGLYGYTF. In nucleotides, the CDR3 is TGTGCCAGTAGGCTATCGGGCCTCTATGGCTACACCTTC.

The chain employs TRBV9 and TRBJ1-3; D may be TRBD1 (5 bases). The CDR3 has 15 residues. The V end was cut by 3 bases, the J end by 4 bases, with 14 bases between. Looked up from germline, CDR1 is SGDLS and CDR2 is YYNGEE. CDR3 nucleotide sequence: TGTGCCAGCAGCGCAAGACAGTCTCTCGGAAACACCATATATTTT. It encodes CASSARQSLGNTIYF.

This rearrangement joins TRBV5-1 to TRBJ1-6, with a tentative D call TRBD1 (5 bases). V gave up 3 bases and J gave up 7 bases, with 17 bases separating them. This CDR3 has 16 residues. The V gene's germline CDR1 is SGHRS and CDR2 YFSETQ. CDR3 protein: CASSSRDLRPNSPLHF. The CDR3 region has the DNA TGCGCCAGCAGCTCCCGGGACCTCCGGCCAAATTCACCCCTCCACTTT.